Sequencing of this T cell receptor (beta chain) was carried out in a study of cytomegalovirus exposure and HLA in healthy donors. Vbeta (60) and Jbeta (13) primers were used in the PCR. Repertoires were generated with immunoSEQ multiplex PCR, while TCRdb's copy carries only in-frame clones and drops some. The profile covers 150,000 to 200,000 clones, with approximately 80% appearing a single time and roughly 15% taken by the ten largest. This CDR3 region has 15 residues. Trimming stripped 2 bases from V and 3 bases from J, with 9 bases between. Germline V gives CDR1 SGHRS, CDR2 YFSETQ. Notes on this clone: Its specificity is not known.

Whole-study findings and limits: The classifier reportedly diagnosed cytomegalovirus status with high sensitivity and specificity. Immune exposure was documented only through CMV serostatus.

The receptor was isolated from a woman aged 25 to 39 in good health and CMV-seropositive. This chain connects TRBV5-1 to TRBJ2-6; D remains unclear. Sequenced: PBMCs. CDR3 protein: CASSFDTIGANVLTF. CDR3 nucleotide sequence: TGCGCCAGCAGCTTTGACACCATTGGGGCCAACGTCCTGACTTTC.